Included here is one TCR beta chain sequence, with context. Its antigen is unknown. These data come from a study of tumor-infiltrating lymphocytes in localized non-small cell lung cancer. At the level of the study: From each patient, both tumor and uninvolved lung, non-adjacent to tumor, were sampled. General study results and limits: T-cell fraction did not differ between immunotypes IM1 and IM2. Available tissue quantity limited TCR sequencing to a patient subset.

The V gene's germline CDR1 is SGHNT and CDR2 YYREEE (reference sequence). The CDR3 extends over 14 amino acids. The V and J ends lost 4 bases and 1 base respectively, with 11 bases between them. The repertoire was sequenced with immunoSEQ multiplex PCR; TCRdb's copy has only in-frame clones and lacks some. Of about 25,000 clones in the sample, approximately 71% were seen once. The V call is TRBV5-4, the J call TRBJ1-2; D is unresolved. This receptor was obtained from a human donor with non-small cell lung cancer. Input material: lung tumor tissue. The CDR3 reads CASSPDGYNYGYTF. The CDR3 region has the DNA TGTGCCAGCAGCCCGGACGGGTATAACTATGGCTACACCTTC.